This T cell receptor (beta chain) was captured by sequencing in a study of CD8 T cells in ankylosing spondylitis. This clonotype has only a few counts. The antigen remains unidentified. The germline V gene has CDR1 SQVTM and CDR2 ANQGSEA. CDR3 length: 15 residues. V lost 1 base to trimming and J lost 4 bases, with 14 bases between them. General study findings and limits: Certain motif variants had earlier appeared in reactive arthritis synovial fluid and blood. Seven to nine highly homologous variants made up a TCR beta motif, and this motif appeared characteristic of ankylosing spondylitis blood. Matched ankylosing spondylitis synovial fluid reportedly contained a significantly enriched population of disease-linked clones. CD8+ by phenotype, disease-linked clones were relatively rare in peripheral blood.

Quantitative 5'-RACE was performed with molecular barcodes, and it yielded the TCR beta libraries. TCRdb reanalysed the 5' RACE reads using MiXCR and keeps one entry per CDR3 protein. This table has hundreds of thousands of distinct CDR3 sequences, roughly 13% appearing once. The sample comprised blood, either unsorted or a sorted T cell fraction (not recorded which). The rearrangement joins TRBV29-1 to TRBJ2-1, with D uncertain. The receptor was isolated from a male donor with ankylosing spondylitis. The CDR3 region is CSVEGPKDGYNEQFF. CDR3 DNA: TGCAGCGTTGAAGGCCCGAAGGACGGATACAATGAGCAGTTCTTC.